These 9 T cell receptor beta chains were all obtained from the same sample, sequenced in a study of cytomegalovirus exposure and HLA in healthy donors. Primers included in the PCR were 60 Vbeta and 13 Jbeta primers. Clones were sequenced by immunoSEQ multiplex PCR, and TCRdb holds only the in-frame ones, with some missing. In the table there are some 96,000 clones, around 77% of which are singletons. Sequencing was done on a sample of PBMCs. All receptors derive from a woman in her sixties in good health and CMV-seropositive.

V and J are TRBV7-9 and TRBJ2-1, with a weak D call TRBD2 (5 bases). The ends were cut back, 5 bases at V and 1 base at J, with 15 bases in the middle. Germline V lookup: CDR1 SEHNR, CDR2 FQNEAQ (reference sequence). This CDR3 comprises 16 residues. The CDR3 DNA follows: TGTGCCAGCAGCCGGAGCGGCCGGGGATCCTACAATGAGCAGTTCTTC. Translated: CASSRSGRGSYNEQFF.

The J gene is TRBJ2-7, the V gene TRBV7-9; no reliable D call. Trimming took 2 bases from V and 3 from J, leaving 11 bases between them. CDR1 is SEHNR and CDR2 is FQNEAQ in the germline V gene (reference sequence). There are 14 residues in the CDR3. The CDR3 sequence: CASSLFTRNYEQYF. DNA for the CDR3: TGTGCCAGCAGCTTATTTACGCGAAACTACGAGCAGTACTTC.

The chain uses TRBV18 and TRBJ1-5; D unclear. The CDR3 loop spans 13 amino acids. Germline CDR1 KGHSH, CDR2 LQKENI. V was shortened by 6 bases and J by 7 bases, with 13 bases between the two germline ends. The CDR3 reads CASSPGERQPQHF. In DNA, the CDR3 is TGTGCCAGCTCCCCCGGGGAGAGGCAGCCCCAGCATTTT.

CDR3 nucleotide sequence: TGTGCCTGGAGATATAAGGCAGGGGGCACAGATACGCAGTATTTT. Protein: CAWRYKAGGTDTQYF. The chain recombines TRBV30 with TRBJ2-3; D may be TRBD1 (6 bases). This CDR3 region has 15 residues. The V and J ends lost 3 bases and 1 base respectively, with 14 bases between them. The V gene's germline CDR1 is GTSNPN and CDR2 SVGIG (reference sequence).

V usage is TRBV30 and J usage is TRBJ1-1; D is uncertain. Germline CDR1 GTSNPN, CDR2 SVGIG (reference sequence). The CDR3 runs to 13 residues. Trimming left V 5 bases short and J 1 base short, with 11 bases between. CDR3 sequence reads: CAWGPLRNTEAFF. The CDR3 DNA reads TGTGCCTGGGGTCCACTTAGGAACACTGAAGCTTTCTTT.

The chain is built from TRBV30 and TRBJ1-1; D is possibly TRBD1 (6 bases). This CDR3 is built from 12 residues. With 4 bases removed from V and 4 bases from J, the gap between germline ends came to 10 bases. Germline V gives CDR1 GTSNPN, CDR2 SVGIG (reference sequence). Here the CDR3 DNA reads TGTGCCTGGAACAGGGTAATCACTGAAGCTTTCTTT. It is translated as CAWNRVITEAFF.

The chain is built from TRBV5-6 and TRBJ1-4; 9 nucleotides match TRBD1. J was trimmed by 0 bases and V by 0 bases; bases with no gene match: 3. The V gene's germline CDR1 is SGHDT and CDR2 YYEEEE. This CDR3 has 17 residues. The CDR3 bases are TGTGCCAGCAGCTTGGGGACAGGGGCCGCAACTAATGAAAAACTGTTTTTT. This encodes CASSLGTGAATNEKLFF.

The rearrangement uses TRBV29-1 and TRBJ2-7, with a weak D call TRBD1 (6 bases). Germline V CDR1 and CDR2: SQVTM, ANQGSEA. The CDR3 extends over 11 amino acids. Written as DNA, the CDR3 is TGCAGAGACGAGGGGGCCTACGAGCAGTACTTC. It encodes CRDEGAYEQYF.

The V gene is TRBV18, the J gene TRBJ2-1; maybe TRBD1 (5 bases). The length of the CDR3 is 15 residues. Germline CDR1 is KGHSH and CDR2 is LQKENI. V was pared by 6 bases and J by 3 bases, with 15 bases between. In DNA, the CDR3 is TGTGCCAGCTCGCATACAGGTCAACTCTACAATGAGCAGTTCTTC. This translates into CASSHTGQLYNEQFF.